Each of the 3 T cell receptor beta chains below was sequenced from the same sample in a study of shared clonotypes between healthy human individuals. Profiling relied on immunoSEQ multiplex PCR, and the TCRdb table lists in-frame clones only, not all of them. This sample has about 2.4 million clones, with around nine tenths found just once. The specimen was naive CD4+ T cells sorted from blood. Described subset: CD45RA+ positively selected. These receptors were obtained from a man younger than 35 in good health.

For this clone: Other DNA variants within this sample encode the same CDR3. V usage is TRBV2 and J usage is TRBJ2-5; the D gene is possibly TRBD1 (5 bases). V was trimmed by 6 bases and J by 5 bases, leaving 7 bases between them. The CDR3 extends over 11 amino acids. The germline V gene has CDR1 SNHLY and CDR2 FYNNEI. CDR3 loop: CASSPGETQYF. CDR3 DNA sequence: TGTGCCAGCAGCCCAGGGGAGACCCAGTACTTC.

The rearrangement uses TRBV18 and TRBJ2-3, with TRBD1 matching over 9 bases. Germline CDR1 is KGHSH and CDR2 is LQKENI. The CDR3 is made up of 17 amino acids. V lost 0 bases to trimming and J lost 2 bases; unmatched junction nucleotides: 6. CDR3 sequence reads: CASSPPRTGAVTDTQYF. In nucleotides, the CDR3 is TGTGCCAGCTCACCACCCAGGACAGGGGCGGTCACAGATACGCAGTATTTT.

The J gene is TRBJ1-5, the V gene TRBV4-1; D is ambiguous. This CDR3 region has 16 residues. Germline V gene data show CDR1 as MGHRA and CDR2 as YSYEKL. Trimming removed 0 bases from V and 0 bases from J, with 9 bases in between. The DNA of the CDR3 is TGCGCCAGCAGCCAAGATCTGACACTTAGCAATCAGCCCCAGCATTTT. As protein: CASSQDLTLSNQPQHF.